This T cell receptor (beta chain) stems from a study of T cells after yellow fever vaccination. V lost 6 bases and J 2 bases, leaving 14 bases between the germline ends. The CDR3 is made up of 14 amino acids. This clonotype was counted ten times or more. A single record per CDR3 protein comes from TCRdb applying MiXCR to the 5' RACE reads. This table has about 400,000 distinct CDR3 sequences, around 6.4% appearing once. This receptor was identified in a young man who received the YFV17D yellow fever vaccine. The J gene is TRBJ2-7, the V gene TRBV12-3 or TRBV12-4; a possible D gene is TRBD2 (6 bases). Sequencing used PBMCs, obtained 5 days after the yellow fever booster vaccination. DNA for the CDR3: TGTGCCAGCAGCCTGTATCCGGGAGCCTACGAGCAGTACTTC. Translated: CASSLYPGAYEQYF.